A single sample gave rise to the 30 T cell receptor beta chains below, sequenced in a study of blood T cell repertoires in COVID-19. Using immunoSEQ multiplex PCR, the repertoire was profiled, and TCRdb retains in-frame clones only, with some absent. Here the sample spans 95,000 to 150,000 clones, around three quarters being singletons. Input material: peripheral blood. The receptors stem from an older woman with acute or convalescent COVID-19.

CDR3 coding DNA: TGTGCCAGCAGTTTAGCTAGCGGGGGGGGCTCCTACAATGAGCAGTTCTTC. Its protein is CASSLASGGGSYNEQFF. The chain uses TRBV27 and TRBJ2-1, with 12 bases lining up with TRBD2. Trimming at V came to 2 bases and at J to 0 bases, leaving 2 bases not matched to a gene. Germline CDR1 reads MNHEY; CDR2 reads SMNVEV (reference sequence). The CDR3 is made up of 17 amino acids.

This clone was detected only a few times. The V call is TRBV6-6, the J call TRBJ1-4; D is undetermined. Germline-derived CDR1 and CDR2 are MNHNY and SVGAGI (reference sequence). The CDR3 is made up of 12 amino acids. The V gene lost 8 bases and the J gene lost 4 bases, with 8 bases spanning the gap. The CDR3 coding sequence is TGTGCCAGCCGGGAATTTAATGAAAAACTGTTTTTT. Encoded protein: CASREFNEKLFF.

The V gene is TRBV19, the J gene TRBJ1-2; D may be TRBD1 (6 bases). Germline values: CDR1 LNHDA, CDR2 SQIVND (reference sequence). V lost 6 bases and J lost 5, with 19 bases in between. The length of the CDR3 is 15 residues. As DNA, the CDR3 is TGTGCCAGTAGCCGAAGAGGGGGTCGGACGTATGGCTACACCTTC. Translation gives CASSRRGGRTYGYTF.

This clone has more than one count but fewer than ten. V is TRBV7-9 and J is TRBJ2-3, with 7 bases that match TRBD1. The germline CDR1 and CDR2 sequences are SEHNR and FQNEAQ (reference sequence). The CDR3 runs 17 residues. Trimming removed 1 base from V and 2 bases from J; junction bases left unmatched: 9. The CDR3 is CASSLVTGPINTDTQYF. CDR3 sequence (DNA): TGTGCCAGCAGCTTAGTGACAGGGCCAATTAACACAGATACGCAGTATTTT.

V is TRBV7-8 and J is TRBJ2-5; weak D call: TRBD1 (5 bases). The CDR3 has 15 residues. V gave up 5 bases and J gave up 2 bases, with 15 bases separating them. The germline V gene encodes CDR1 SGHVS and CDR2 FQNEAQ. Here the CDR3 reads CASSPPGANQETQYF. The CDR3 DNA reads as TGTGCCAGCAGCCCTCCTGGGGCCAATCAAGAGACCCAGTACTTC.

The V and J genes are TRBV19 and TRBJ1-4; TRBD1 matches 8 bases. The germline gives CDR1 LNHDA, CDR2 SQIVND (reference sequence). The CDR3 is 15 residues long. Trimming took 5 bases from V and 3 from J; bases not matched to a gene: 5. The CDR3: CASSPQGGANEKLFF. The CDR3 region has the DNA TGTGCCAGTAGTCCACAGGGGGGAGCTAATGAAAAACTGTTTTTT.

CDR3 sequence reads: CATSDPRGTDTQYF. The CDR3 bases are TGTGCCACCAGTGACCCTCGGGGCACAGATACGCAGTATTTT. This rearrangement joins TRBV24-1 to TRBJ2-3; the D is unclear. V was clipped by 4 bases and J by 1 base, with 8 bases between them. Germline V gene sequence: CDR1 KGHDR, CDR2 SFDVKD. This CDR3 spans 14 amino acids.

The CDR3 protein is CASSIRTELYGYTF. The CDR3 region has the DNA TGTGCCAGTAGTATCAGGACAGAGCTCTATGGCTACACCTTC. The rearrangement joins TRBV19 to TRBJ1-2; tentatively, D is TRBD1 (6 bases). Per the germline V gene, CDR1 is LNHDA and CDR2 is SQIVND (reference sequence). The CDR3 loop spans 14 amino acids. V was cut by 3 bases and J by 4 bases, with 12 bases left in between.

The V and J genes are TRBV15 and TRBJ2-3; 11 bases agree with TRBD1. The CDR3 contains 17 residues. Germline CDR1 reads LNHNV; CDR2 reads YYDKDF (reference sequence). V was pared by 0 bases and J by 4 bases, with 6 bases of the junction left unmatched. CDR3: CATSREMRTGGADTQYF. CDR3 DNA: TGTGCCACCAGCAGAGAGATGCGGACAGGGGGCGCAGATACGCAGTATTTT.

J is TRBJ2-7 and V is TRBV30; D may be TRBD1 (6 bases). The V and J ends lost 1 base and 2 bases respectively, with 6 bases between them. CDR1 and CDR2 (germline): GTSNPN, SVGIG (reference sequence). This CDR3 is 12 amino acids long. The CDR3 DNA follows: TGTGCCTGGAGTGGGGACACCTACGAGCAGTACTTC. It is translated as CAWSGDTYEQYF.

The chain joins TRBV19 to TRBJ2-5; 9 bases map to TRBD1. In germline, CDR1 is LNHDA, CDR2 SQIVND (reference sequence). The CDR3 extends over 15 amino acids. After removal of 1 base from V and 4 bases from J, the junction contained 4 bases not matched to a gene. CDR3 region: CASSIGDREGETQYF. The CDR3 bases are TGTGCCAGTAGTATAGGGGACAGGGAGGGAGAGACCCAGTACTTC.

This chain links TRBV7-2 with TRBJ2-5, with TRBD1 matching 9 bases. J lost 2 bases, V lost 5 bases, and 9 bases had no gene match. The CDR3 runs to 16 residues. CDR1 SGHTA and CDR2 FQGNSA come from the germline V gene. The CDR3 sequence is CASSLIQGAGQETQYF. The CDR3 region has the DNA TGTGCCAGCAGCCTAATACAGGGGGCAGGACAAGAGACCCAGTACTTC.

This clone was seen a single time. CDR3 loop: CASSPTSGRAVEQFF. For the CDR3, the DNA is TGTGCCAGCAGCCCGACTAGCGGGAGGGCCGTTGAGCAGTTCTTC. The gene calls are TRBV7-8 and TRBJ2-1; 14 nucleotides agree with TRBD2. V lost 5 bases, J lost 9 bases, and 6 bases stayed unmatched. Looked up from germline, CDR1 is SGHVS and CDR2 is FQNEAQ. The CDR3 covers 15 residues.

This rearrangement joins TRBV2 to TRBJ1-3; D might be TRBD1 (6 bases). This CDR3 is built from 15 residues. Germline V CDR1 and CDR2: SNHLY, FYNNEI. Trimming pared 8 bases from V and 0 bases from J, leaving 14 bases between. The CDR3 loop is CASASQGISGNTIYF. DNA for the CDR3: TGTGCCAGCGCGTCACAGGGAATCTCTGGAAACACCATATATTTT. The variable domain in full, completed from reference TRBV2 and TRBJ1-3, reads EPEVTQTPSHQVTQMGQEVILRCVPISNHLYFYWYRQILGQKVEFLVSFYNNEISEKSEIFDDQFSVERPDGSNFTLKIRSTKLEDSAMYFCASASQGISGNTIYFGEGSWLTVV.

A few counts support this clone. The chain combines TRBV7-9 with TRBJ2-1; 9 bases line up with TRBD2. The CDR3 length is 16 residues. Germline trimming cut 2 bases from V and 4 bases from J; bases unmatched to any gene: 6. The germline gives CDR1 SEHNR, CDR2 FQNEAQ (reference sequence). The CDR3 bases are TGTGCCAGCAGCTTAAGCGGGAGGATCCTTTACAATGAGCAGTTCTTC. Translation gives CASSLSGRILYNEQFF.

The V call is TRBV28, the J call TRBJ1-2, with a weak D call TRBD1 (5 bases). V gave up 6 bases and J gave up 3 bases, with 8 bases separating them. Germline V gene sequence: CDR1 MDHEN, CDR2 SYDVKM. The CDR3 is 12 amino acids. The CDR3 region is CASSLRDYGYTF. The DNA of the CDR3 is TGTGCCAGCAGCCTCAGGGACTATGGCTACACCTTC.

This clone showed up just a few times. The chain joins TRBV12-3 or TRBV12-4 to TRBJ1-2; TRBD1 agrees at 8 bases. CDR3 size: 12 residues. V shed 4 bases and J 6 bases; nucleotides not matched to a gene: 1. Here the CDR3 DNA reads TGTGCCAGCAGTTCGACAGGGGATGGCTACACCTTC. Protein product: CASSSTGDGYTF.

V and J are TRBV2 and TRBJ1-2; unclear D gene. CDR1 is SNHLY and CDR2 is FYNNEI in the germline V gene. This CDR3 has 13 residues. The V gene lost 7 bases and the J gene lost 4 bases, with 13 bases spanning the gap. CDR3 residues: CASTGLIGYGYTF. CDR3 sequence (DNA): TGTGCCAGCACCGGACTAATCGGCTATGGCTACACCTTC.

The rearrangement joins TRBV19 to TRBJ2-7; D possibly corresponds to TRBD1 (5 bases). There are 15 residues in the CDR3. The germline V and J ends were trimmed by 1 base and 0 bases, with 10 bases remaining between them. CDR1 is LNHDA, CDR2 SQIVND, per germline (reference sequence). CDR3 region: CASSIATTGSYEQYF. The CDR3 region has the DNA TGTGCCAGTAGTATAGCTACCACAGGCTCCTACGAGCAGTACTTC.

The chain joins TRBV27 to TRBJ2-1, with 11 bases identical to TRBD2. The length of the CDR3 is 15 residues. Trimming cost V 6 bases and J 10 bases; bases outside gene matches: 11. CDR1 and CDR2 (germline): MNHEY, SMNVEV (reference sequence). The CDR3 coding sequence is TGTGCCAGCAGACGACTAGCGGGATCGCTTTTGGAGCAGTTCTTC. Translating it yields CASRRLAGSLLEQFF.

This chain links TRBV5-6 with TRBJ2-1; 9 bases line up with TRBD1. With 4 bases clipped from V and 10 bases from J, the junction kept 6 bases outside the gene matches. Germline loops: CDR1 SGHDT, CDR2 YYEEEE. There are 13 residues in the CDR3. CDR3 region: CASSRTGGYEQFF. The CDR3 DNA reads TGTGCCAGCAGCCGTACAGGGGGCTACGAGCAGTTCTTC.

In regard to this clone: The junction departs from germline at one end; a sequencing error may be responsible. The J gene is TRBJ2-2, the V gene TRBV6-1, with 9 bases fitting TRBD2. CDR3 length: 17 residues. Per the germline V gene, CDR1 is MNHNS and CDR2 is SASEGT. The CDR3 nucleotides are TGTGCCAGCCGTGAAGGGTTTAGCGGGGGAGGCACCGGGGAGCTGTTTTTT. Its translation is CASREGFSGGGTGELFF.

This clone appeared a single time. This chain uses TRBV19 with TRBJ1-2; possible D gene TRBD1, 6 bases. The CDR3 sequence is 13 residues long. CDR1 and CDR2 (germline): LNHDA, SQIVND (reference sequence). V was cut by 7 bases and J by 2 bases, with 11 bases left in between. CDR3 loop: CASTQGTNYGYTF. Written as DNA, the CDR3 is TGTGCCAGTACCCAGGGGACCAACTATGGCTACACCTTC.

The V call is TRBV29-1, the J call TRBJ2-2; possibly TRBD2 for D (5 bases). The CDR3 consists of 13 residues. Looked up from germline, CDR1 is SQVTM and CDR2 is ANQGSEA. Trimming stripped 8 bases from V and 5 bases from J, with 15 bases between. CDR3 loop: CSRHEGKTGELFF. The CDR3 DNA follows: TGCAGCCGGCACGAGGGAAAGACCGGGGAGCTGTTTTTT.

The V call is TRBV9, the J call TRBJ2-1, with 11 bases matching TRBD2. The V gene's germline CDR1 is SGDLS and CDR2 YYNGEE. Trimming took 0 bases from V and 10 from J; bases not matched to a gene: 9. The CDR3 consists of 16 residues. The CDR3 nucleotides read TGTGCCAGCAGCGTAGTTGGTAGCGGGGGGGCAGGAGAGCAGTTCTTC. Residues: CASSVVGSGGAGEQFF. Based on the CDR3 plus reference TRBV9 and TRBJ2-1, the full variable domain is DSGVTQTPKHLITATGQRVTLRCSPRSGDLSVYWYQQSLDQGLQFLIQYYNGEERAKGNILERFSAQQFPDLHSELNLSSLELGDSALYFCASSVVGSGGAGEQFFGPGTRLTVL.

The CDR3 region is CASSATLGPEKLFF. CDR3 in DNA: TGTGCCAGCAGTGCCACATTGGGGCCTGAAAAACTGTTTTTT. V gene TRBV2 combines with J gene TRBJ1-4, with a weak D call TRBD1 (5 bases). V was pared by 4 bases and J by 7 bases, with 13 bases between. Germline assignment: CDR1 SNHLY and CDR2 FYNNEI. CDR3 length equals 14 residues.

The V gene is TRBV28, the J gene TRBJ2-7; 7 bases agree with TRBD1. CDR1 and CDR2 (germline): MDHEN, SYDVKM. Trimming removed 4 bases from V and 6 bases from J; junction bases left unmatched: 9. This CDR3 spans 14 amino acids. The CDR3 bases are TGTGCCAGCAGTTCATACAGGGGCCCCGGCGAGCAGTACTTC. Encoded protein: CASSSYRGPGEQYF.

This sequence joins TRBV29-1 and TRBJ2-5; D might be TRBD2 (7 bases). The CDR3 length is 14 residues. V shed 4 bases and J shed 1 base, with 13 bases lying between them. Germline CDR1 reads SQVTM; CDR2 reads ANQGSEA. CDR3 DNA: TGCAGCGTTGGAAGGGGGGGGACCCAAGAGACCCAGTACTTC. It specifies CSVGRGGTQETQYF. The whole variable domain, filled in from reference TRBV29-1 and TRBJ2-5, reads SAVISQKPSRDICQRGTSLTIQCQVDSQVTMMFWYRQQPGQSLTLIATANQGSEATYESGFVIDKFPISRPNLTFSTLTVSNMSPEDSSIYLCSVGRGGTQETQYFGPGTRLLVL.

J is TRBJ2-1 and V is TRBV30, with 11 nucleotides matching TRBD2. CDR1 and CDR2 from the germline V gene are GTSNPN and SVGIG (reference sequence). V lost 7 bases, J lost 5 bases, and 4 bases stayed unmatched. The CDR3 sequence is 13 residues long. The CDR3 sequence: CAFLAGGDNEQFF. Here the CDR3 DNA reads TGTGCCTTCCTAGCGGGAGGAGACAATGAGCAGTTCTTC.

The chain uses TRBV7-2 and TRBJ2-7; D is perhaps TRBD2 (6 bases). This CDR3 region has 15 residues. Trimming stripped 1 base from V and 0 bases from J, with 10 bases between. The germline CDR1 and CDR2 sequences are SGHTA and FQGNSA. CDR3 residues: CASSLVGGNSYEQYF. CDR3 coding DNA: TGTGCCAGCAGCTTAGTCGGGGGTAACTCCTACGAGCAGTACTTC.